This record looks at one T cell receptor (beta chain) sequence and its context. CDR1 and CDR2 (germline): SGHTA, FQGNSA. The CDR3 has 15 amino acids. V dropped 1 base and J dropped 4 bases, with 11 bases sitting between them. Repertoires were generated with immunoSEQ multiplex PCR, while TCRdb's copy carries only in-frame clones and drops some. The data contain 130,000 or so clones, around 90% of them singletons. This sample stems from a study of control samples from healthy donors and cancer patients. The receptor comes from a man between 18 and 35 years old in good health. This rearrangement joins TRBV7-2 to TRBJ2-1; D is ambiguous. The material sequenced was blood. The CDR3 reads CASSLVPRPYNEQFF. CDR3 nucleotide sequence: TGTGCCAGCAGCTTAGTTCCGCGGCCGTACAATGAGCAGTTCTTC.